The 25 T cell receptor beta chains below all came from one sample that was sequenced in a study of ipilimumab plus nivolumab after autologous stem cell transplantation. Using immunoSEQ multiplex PCR, the repertoire was profiled, and TCRdb retains in-frame clones only, with some absent. The repertoire holds some 45,000 clones, with 88% as singletons. Sequences were derived from PBMCs, sampled in a trial of ipilimumab plus nivolumab as post-transplant consolidation. The receptors were gathered from a male donor with multiple myeloma.

The rearrangement joins TRBV9 to TRBJ1-1, with D possibly matching TRBD1 (6 bases). This CDR3 region has 16 residues. The germline V gene has CDR1 SGDLS and CDR2 YYNGEE. The germline V and J ends were trimmed by 4 bases and 0 bases, with 16 bases remaining between them. CDR3 coding DNA: TGTGCCAGCAGCCCAGGAGGGGGATCCATGAACACTGAAGCTTTCTTT. Protein sequence: CASSPGGGSMNTEAFF.

The chain recombines TRBV28 with TRBJ2-5, with 9 bases that match TRBD2. With V trimmed by 2 bases and J by 11 bases, 15 bases remained unmatched. The CDR3 has 16 residues. Germline-derived CDR1 and CDR2 are MDHEN and SYDVKM. The CDR3 nucleotides are TGTGCCAGCAGTTTAACTGTAGCGGGAGCTTCCTGGGAGCAGTACTTC. Encoded protein: CASSLTVAGASWEQYF.

V gene TRBV7-2 combines with J gene TRBJ2-2; TRBD2 aligns across 8 bases. From germline, CDR1 is SGHTA and CDR2 FQGNSA. J was trimmed by 4 bases and V by 1 base; bases with no gene match: 2. The CDR3 covers 15 residues. CDR3 nucleotides: TGTGCCAGCAGCTTAGTTAGCGGGATCACCGGGGAGCTGTTTTTT. Translated, it gives CASSLVSGITGELFF.

This rearrangement joins TRBV19 to TRBJ2-2; 9 nucleotides agree with TRBD1. Germline CDR1 reads LNHDA; CDR2 reads SQIVND (reference sequence). Trimming at V came to 4 bases and at J to 4 bases, leaving 7 bases not matched to a gene. The CDR3 length is 16 residues. The CDR3 loop reads CASSTWTGEGTGELFF. The CDR3 DNA is TGTGCCAGTAGTACCTGGACAGGGGAAGGCACCGGGGAGCTGTTTTTT.

The J gene is TRBJ1-1, the V gene TRBV30; 7 nucleotides match TRBD1. Germline trimming cut 2 bases from V and 5 bases from J; bases unmatched to any gene: 5. The CDR3 consists of 13 residues. Germline V gene data show CDR1 as GTSNPN and CDR2 as SVGIG (reference sequence). This CDR3 reads CAWSPYRGTEAFF. CDR3 nucleotides: TGTGCCTGGAGTCCCTACAGGGGTACTGAAGCTTTCTTT.

The chain uses TRBV27 and TRBJ2-3; maybe TRBD1 (6 bases). V shed 5 bases and J shed 4 bases, with 13 bases lying between them. This CDR3 has 14 residues. Germline values: CDR1 MNHEY, CDR2 SMNVEV (reference sequence). DNA for the CDR3: TGTGCCAGCAGTCCGTACAGGGCCGCAGATACGCAGTATTTT. It codes for CASSPYRAADTQYF.

The sample holds one count of this clone. Written as DNA, the CDR3 is TGTGCCAGCAGCGCCGGACAGGGTGGTGAGCAGTTCTTC. Translation: CASSAGQGGEQFF. The chain uses TRBV7-3 and TRBJ2-1; TRBD1 agrees at 8 bases. There are 13 residues in the CDR3. Germline trimming cut 5 bases from V and 9 bases from J; bases unmatched to any gene: 6. Germline CDR1 SGHTA, CDR2 FQGTGA.

This clone was detected only once. The V gene is TRBV2, the J gene TRBJ2-7; 12 bases fit TRBD2. The V gene end was trimmed by 6 bases and the J gene end by 1 base; junction bases not matched to a gene: 1. The CDR3 covers 14 residues. Germline CDR1 reads SNHLY; CDR2 reads FYNNEI. The CDR3 nucleotides read TGTGCCAGCAGGACTAGCGGGAGTTCCTACGAGCAGTACTTC. As protein: CASRTSGSSYEQYF. Variable domain in full (rest from reference TRBV2 and TRBJ2-7): EPEVTQTPSHQVTQMGQEVILRCVPISNHLYFYWYRQILGQKVEFLVSFYNNEISEKSEIFDDQFSVERPDGSNFTLKIRSTKLEDSAMYFCASRTSGSSYEQYFGPGTRLTVT.

The chain uses TRBV7-2 and TRBJ1-1; D gene ambiguous. The CDR3 is 15 residues long. Germline CDR1 reads SGHTA; CDR2 reads FQGNSA. Trimming took off 1 base at V and 0 bases at J, with 9 bases between the two ends. In DNA, the CDR3 is TGTGCCAGCAGCTTAGGGCAGACCATGAACACTGAAGCTTTCTTT. Translating it yields CASSLGQTMNTEAFF.

The gene calls are TRBV6-4 and TRBJ2-1; 10 nucleotides line up with TRBD2. This CDR3 region has 15 residues. J lost 4 bases, V lost 5 bases, and 5 bases had no gene match. Germline CDR1 is MRHNA and CDR2 is SNTAGT. This CDR3 is CASSTLAGGYNEQFF. The DNA of the CDR3 is TGTGCCAGCAGTACATTAGCGGGGGGATACAATGAGCAGTTCTTC.

This clone was observed a single time. The chain employs TRBV11-1 and TRBJ1-2, with 12 bases lining up with TRBD1. With V trimmed by 6 bases and J by 4 bases, 6 bases remained unmatched. The CDR3 is 15 amino acids. Germline V gene data show CDR1 as SGHAT and CDR2 as FQDESV (reference sequence). The CDR3, as DNA: TGTGCCAGCAGTGACACGGGACAGGGGGCCTATGGCTACACCTTC. It specifies CASSDTGQGAYGYTF.

V gene TRBV5-6 combines with J gene TRBJ2-7, with D unclear. V dropped 4 bases and J dropped 0 bases, with 8 bases sitting between them. The CDR3 is made up of 13 amino acids. Germline values: CDR1 SGHDT, CDR2 YYEEEE. The CDR3 protein is CASSIISSYEQYF. For the CDR3, the DNA is TGTGCCAGCAGCATCATAAGCTCCTACGAGCAGTACTTC.

The chain recombines TRBV9 with TRBJ2-7; D is uncertain. The V and J ends lost 1 base and 7 bases respectively, with 12 bases between them. The CDR3 is made up of 13 amino acids. Germline CDR1 reads SGDLS; CDR2 reads YYNGEE. CDR3: CASSVRVSTEQYF. For the CDR3, the DNA is TGTGCCAGCAGCGTAAGGGTATCTACGGAGCAGTACTTC. Full variable domain (outside the CDR3, taken from reference TRBV9 and TRBJ2-7): DSGVTQTPKHLITATGQRVTLRCSPRSGDLSVYWYQQSLDQGLQFLIQYYNGEERAKGNILERFSAQQFPDLHSELNLSSLELGDSALYFCASSVRVSTEQYFGPGTRLTVT.

The rearrangement joins TRBV7-3 to TRBJ2-5; the D is unclear. The CDR3 length is 16 residues. Trimming removed 5 bases from V and 3 bases from J, with 19 bases in between. CDR1 is SGHTA and CDR2 is FQGTGA in the germline V gene. CDR3 region: CASSAYGRAYEETQYF. Here the CDR3 DNA reads TGTGCCAGCAGCGCTTACGGACGAGCCTATGAAGAGACCCAGTACTTC.

V and J are TRBV7-8 and TRBJ2-3, with D perhaps matching TRBD2 (5 bases). V was cut by 6 bases and J by 4 bases, with 11 bases left in between. Per the germline V gene, CDR1 is SGHVS and CDR2 is FQNEAQ. This CDR3 contains 13 residues. Here the CDR3 reads CASRLALPDTQYF. DNA for the CDR3: TGTGCCAGCAGGCTAGCTCTTCCAGATACGCAGTATTTT.

The chain is built from TRBV27 and TRBJ2-3; D unclear. The CDR3 spans 16 residues. Deletions cut 7 bases from V and 3 bases from J, with 20 bases between. CDR1 and CDR2 from the germline V gene are MNHEY and SMNVEV (reference sequence). CDR3 protein: CASTEGPSWSTDTQYF. Written as DNA, the CDR3 is TGTGCCAGCACCGAAGGGCCCAGTTGGAGTACAGATACGCAGTATTTT.

This clone was counted a few times. The chain carries TRBV2 and TRBJ1-1, with D hard to call. V lost 4 bases and J 0 bases, leaving 6 bases between the germline ends. The germline gives CDR1 SNHLY, CDR2 FYNNEI. The CDR3 runs to 13 residues. The CDR3 DNA is TGTGCCAGCAGTGGGCAGCTGAACACTGAAGCTTTCTTT. Its protein is CASSGQLNTEAFF. Based on the CDR3 plus reference TRBV2 and TRBJ1-1, the full variable domain is EPEVTQTPSHQVTQMGQEVILRCVPISNHLYFYWYRQILGQKVEFLVSFYNNEISEKSEIFDDQFSVERPDGSNFTLKIRSTKLEDSAMYFCASSGQLNTEAFFGQGTRLTVV.

The chain recombines TRBV2 with TRBJ1-2; D is unclear. Germline V lookup: CDR1 SNHLY, CDR2 FYNNEI. The CDR3 extends over 13 amino acids. V dropped 6 bases and J dropped 8 bases, with 16 bases sitting between them. The CDR3 sequence: CASSAVPAGGYTF. The CDR3, as DNA: TGTGCCAGCAGCGCCGTACCGGCCGGAGGCTACACCTTC. The variable domain in full, with the rest retrieved from reference TRBV2 and TRBJ1-2, is EPEVTQTPSHQVTQMGQEVILRCVPISNHLYFYWYRQILGQKVEFLVSFYNNEISEKSEIFDDQFSVERPDGSNFTLKIRSTKLEDSAMYFCASSAVPAGGYTFGSGTRLTVV.

The chain couples TRBV7-2 to TRBJ2-5; TRBD1 might be the D (7 bases). V was cut by 2 bases and J by 2 bases, with 12 bases left in between. The CDR3 loop spans 15 amino acids. Germline loops: CDR1 SGHTA, CDR2 FQGNSA. The CDR3, as DNA: TGTGCCAGCAGCTTATCAGGGGGGAGGCAAGAGACCCAGTACTTC. This encodes CASSLSGGRQETQYF.

The chain joins TRBV30 to TRBJ1-6; TRBD1 matches 7 bases. CDR3 size: 14 residues. Per germline, CDR1 GTSNPN and CDR2 SVGIG (reference sequence). Germline trimming cut 5 bases from V and 6 bases from J; bases unmatched to any gene: 7. The CDR3 loop reads CAWGGRGSNSPLHF. The CDR3 DNA reads TGTGCCTGGGGGGGCAGGGGGAGTAATTCACCCCTCCACTTT.

Concerning this clone: One end of the junction varies from germline; a read error may be responsible. CDR3 sequence reads: CASSYGQYF. The CDR3 DNA reads as TGTGCCAGCAGTTACGGGCAGTACTTC. The chain has TRBV27 and TRBJ2-7; D gene ambiguous. The germline V gene encodes CDR1 MNHEY and CDR2 SMNVEV (reference sequence). CDR3 length: 9 amino acids.

The chain has TRBV4-2 and TRBJ2-7; 14 nucleotides agree with TRBD2. Germline V CDR1 and CDR2: LGHNA, YNFKEQ. This CDR3 has 16 amino acids. Germline trimming cut 3 bases from V and 1 base from J; bases unmatched to any gene: 2. The CDR3 DNA is TGTGCCAGCAGCCATGGGACTAGCGGGGGTTCCTACGAGCAGTACTTC. Its protein is CASSHGTSGGSYEQYF.

The V gene is TRBV10-3, the J gene TRBJ2-2; a weak D match, TRBD1 (6 bases). V shed 5 bases and J shed 2 bases, with 12 bases lying between them. This CDR3 comprises 15 residues. CDR1 is ENHRY, CDR2 SYGVKD, per germline. CDR3 sequence reads: CAISPGHPNTGELFF. CDR3 sequence (DNA): TGTGCCATCAGTCCGGGACATCCTAACACCGGGGAGCTGTTTTTT.

A single count supports this clone. This chain links TRBV7-9 with TRBJ2-6; the D gene is possibly TRBD1 (6 bases). CDR1 SEHNR and CDR2 FQNEAQ come from the germline V gene (reference sequence). The CDR3 is made up of 15 amino acids. The V end was cut by 4 bases, the J end by 1 base, with 8 bases between. Written as DNA, the CDR3 is TGTGCCAGCAGCTCGGACAGTTCTGGGGCCAACGTCCTGACTTTC. Protein product: CASSSDSSGANVLTF.

This sequence joins TRBV27 and TRBJ1-1, with D uncertain. The germline V gene encodes CDR1 MNHEY and CDR2 SMNVEV (reference sequence). Trimming cost V 4 bases and J 7 bases, with 13 bases left between them. The CDR3 loop spans 13 amino acids. CDR3 residues: CASSSRSFGEAFF. The CDR3 nucleotides are TGTGCCAGCAGTTCCCGATCGTTTGGTGAAGCTTTCTTT.